This T cell receptor beta chain is from a study of cytotoxic CD8 clonotypes in ibrutinib-treated CLL. Notes on the study in general: Public clonotypes occurred uncommonly; on treatment, they contracted or remained stable.

A single count supports this clone. The target antigen is unknown. TCRdb's copy holds only in-frame clones and misses some; the assay was immunoSEQ multiplex PCR. This table has about 74,000 clones, 70% to 90% appearing once. This TCR was recovered from a human donor with chronic lymphocytic leukemia. The sample here was PBMCs, taken at disease progression, from a patient treated with ibrutinib.

The CDR3 DNA is TGTGCCAGCAGCTCACAGGGGGCGCCCGAAAAACTGTTTTTT. It translates to CASSSQGAPEKLFF. The chain combines TRBV7-9 with TRBJ1-4, with TRBD1 identical over 9 bases. The J segment lost 8 bases and the V segment lost 4 bases, leaving 5 bases of the junction unmatched. Per germline, CDR1 SEHNR and CDR2 FQNEAQ (reference sequence). The CDR3 length is 14 residues.